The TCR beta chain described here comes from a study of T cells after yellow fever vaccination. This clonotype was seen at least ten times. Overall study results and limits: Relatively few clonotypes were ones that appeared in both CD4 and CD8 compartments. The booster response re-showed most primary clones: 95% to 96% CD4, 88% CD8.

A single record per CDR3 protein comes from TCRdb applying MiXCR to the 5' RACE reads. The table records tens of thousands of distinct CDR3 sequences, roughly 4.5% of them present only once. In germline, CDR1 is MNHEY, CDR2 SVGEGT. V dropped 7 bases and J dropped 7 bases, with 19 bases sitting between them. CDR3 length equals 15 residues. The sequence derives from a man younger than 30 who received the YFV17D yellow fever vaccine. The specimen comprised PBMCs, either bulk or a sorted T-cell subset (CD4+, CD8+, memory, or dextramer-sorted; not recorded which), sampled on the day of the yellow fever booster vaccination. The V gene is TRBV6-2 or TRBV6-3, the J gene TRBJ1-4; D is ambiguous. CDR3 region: CASTRSGEDGEKLFF. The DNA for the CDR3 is TGTGCCAGCACCCGTTCCGGTGAGGATGGTGAAAAACTGTTTTTT.